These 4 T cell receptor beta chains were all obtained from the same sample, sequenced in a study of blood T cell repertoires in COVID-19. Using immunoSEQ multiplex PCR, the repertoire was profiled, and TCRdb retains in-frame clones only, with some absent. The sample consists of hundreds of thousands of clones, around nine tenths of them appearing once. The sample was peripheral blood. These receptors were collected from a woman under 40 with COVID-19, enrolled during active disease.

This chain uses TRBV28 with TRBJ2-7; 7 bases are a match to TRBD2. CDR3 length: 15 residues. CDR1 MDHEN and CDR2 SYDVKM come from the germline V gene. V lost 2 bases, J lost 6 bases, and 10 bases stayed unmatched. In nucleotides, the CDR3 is TGTGCCAGCAGTTTACGGCGGTGGGGGGGTCCCGAGCAGTACTTC. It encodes CASSLRRWGGPEQYF.

The CDR3, as DNA: TGTGCCACCAGCAGAGGACTAGCGGGGAGCTCTGGGGCCAACGTCCTGACTTTC. Protein product: CATSRGLAGSSGANVLTF. The rearrangement uses TRBV15 and TRBJ2-6; TRBD2 agrees at 11 bases. The CDR3 contains 18 residues. The V segment lost 1 base and the J segment 0 bases; nucleotides outside the gene matches: 2. Germline-derived CDR1 and CDR2 are LNHNV and YYDKDF (reference sequence).

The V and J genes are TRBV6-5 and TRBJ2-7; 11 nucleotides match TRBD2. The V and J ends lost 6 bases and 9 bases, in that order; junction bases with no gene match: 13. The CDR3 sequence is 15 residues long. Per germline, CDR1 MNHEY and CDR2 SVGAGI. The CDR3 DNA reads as TGTGCCAGCAGCCGTAGCGGGAGGGATTTCGGGGGGCAGTACTTC. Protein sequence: CASSRSGRDFGGQYF.

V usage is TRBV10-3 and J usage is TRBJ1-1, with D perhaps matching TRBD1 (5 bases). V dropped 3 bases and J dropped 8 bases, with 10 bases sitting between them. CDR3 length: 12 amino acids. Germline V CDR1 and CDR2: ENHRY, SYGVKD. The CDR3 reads CAISESGQEAFF. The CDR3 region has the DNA TGTGCCATCAGTGAATCCGGACAAGAAGCTTTCTTT.